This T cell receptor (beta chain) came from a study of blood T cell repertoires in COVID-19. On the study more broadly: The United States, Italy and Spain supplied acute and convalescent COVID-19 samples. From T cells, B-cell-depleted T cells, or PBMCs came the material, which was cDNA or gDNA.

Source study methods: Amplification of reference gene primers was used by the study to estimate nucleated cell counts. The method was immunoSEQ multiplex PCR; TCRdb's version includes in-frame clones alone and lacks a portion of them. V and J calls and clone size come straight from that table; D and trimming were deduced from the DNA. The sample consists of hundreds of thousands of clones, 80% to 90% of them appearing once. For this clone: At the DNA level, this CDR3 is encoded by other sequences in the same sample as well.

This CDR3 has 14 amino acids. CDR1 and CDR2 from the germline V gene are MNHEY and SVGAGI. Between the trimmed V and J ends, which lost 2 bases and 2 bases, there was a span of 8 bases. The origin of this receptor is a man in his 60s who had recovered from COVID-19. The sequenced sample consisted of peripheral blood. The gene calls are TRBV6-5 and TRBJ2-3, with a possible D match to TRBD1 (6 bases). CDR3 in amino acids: CASSYRDNTDTQYF. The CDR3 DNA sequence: TGTGCCAGCAGTTACCGGGACAACACAGATACGCAGTATTTT.